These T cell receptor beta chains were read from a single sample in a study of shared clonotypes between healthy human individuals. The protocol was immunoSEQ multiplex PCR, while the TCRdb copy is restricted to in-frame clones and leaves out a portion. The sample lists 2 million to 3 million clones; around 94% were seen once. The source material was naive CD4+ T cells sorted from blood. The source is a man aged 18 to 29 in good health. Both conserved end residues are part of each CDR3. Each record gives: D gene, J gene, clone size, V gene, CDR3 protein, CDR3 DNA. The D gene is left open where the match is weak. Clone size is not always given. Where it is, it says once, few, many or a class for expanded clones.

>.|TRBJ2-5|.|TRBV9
CASRNPQTQYF
TGTGCCAGCAGGAACCCACAGACCCAGTACTTC
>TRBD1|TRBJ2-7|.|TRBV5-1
CASSLAKTGGSYEQYF
TGCGCCAGCAGCTTGGCCAAAACAGGGGGCTCCTACGAGCAGTACTTC
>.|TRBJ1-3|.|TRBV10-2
CASSESNVSGNTIYF
TGCGCCAGCAGCGAGTCGAATGTTTCTGGAAACACCATATATTTT
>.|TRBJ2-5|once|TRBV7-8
CASSLGTRQETQYF
TGTGCCAGCAGCTTAGGGACAAGGCAAGAGACCCAGTACTTC
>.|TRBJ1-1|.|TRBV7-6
CASSRSNEGQKAFF
TGTGCCAGCAGCCGTTCTAACGAAGGACAGAAGGCTTTCTTT
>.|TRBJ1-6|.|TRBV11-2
CASSWGEPPLHF
TGTGCCAGCAGCTGGGGGGAGCCACCCCTCCACTTT
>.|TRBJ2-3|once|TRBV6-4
CASSDGGLSTDTQYF
TGTGCCAGCAGTGACGGGGGTCTTAGCACAGATACGCAGTATTTT
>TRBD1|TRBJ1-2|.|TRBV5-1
CASSLQQGNGYTF
TGCGCCAGCAGCTTGCAACAGGGGAATGGCTACACCTTC
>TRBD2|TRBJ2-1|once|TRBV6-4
CASSFGLAGGYNEQFF
TGTGCCAGCAGTTTCGGACTAGCGGGGGGCTACAATGAGCAGTTCTTC
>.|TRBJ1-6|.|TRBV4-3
CASSQEANSPLHF
TGCGCCAGCAGCCAAGAGGCAAATTCACCCCTCCACTTT
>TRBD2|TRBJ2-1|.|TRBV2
CASIRTSGGANEQFF
TGTGCCAGCATTCGGACTAGCGGGGGGGCTAATGAGCAGTTCTTC
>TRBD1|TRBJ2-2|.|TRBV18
CASSPITGGTTGELFF
TGTGCCAGCTCACCTATCACAGGGGGAACCACCGGGGAGCTGTTTTTT
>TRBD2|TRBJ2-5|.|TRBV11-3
CASRYNISGSWETQYF
TGTGCCAGCAGGTATAATATCAGCGGGAGTTGGGAGACCCAGTACTTC
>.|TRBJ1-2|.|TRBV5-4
CASSPGEGTNYGYTF
TGTGCCAGCAGCCCCGGCGAGGGAACCAACTATGGCTACACCTTC
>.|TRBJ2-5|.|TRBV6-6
CASRGGVQETQYF
TGTGCCAGCAGGGGGGGCGTCCAAGAGACCCAGTACTTC
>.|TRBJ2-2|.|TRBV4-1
CASSQTEGDTGELFF
TGCGCCAGCAGCCAAACCGAGGGCGACACCGGGGAGCTGTTTTTT
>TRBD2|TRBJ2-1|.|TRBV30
CAWSQGAGGKRNEQFF
TGTGCCTGGAGTCAAGGGGCGGGGGGCAAACGGAATGAGCAGTTCTTC
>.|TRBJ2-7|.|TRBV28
CASSSSSRDRSVYEQYF
TGTGCCAGCAGTTCCAGCTCCCGAGACAGGTCCGTGTACGAGCAGTACTTC
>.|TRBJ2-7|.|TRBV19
CASSIGAKSAYEQYF
TGTGCCAGTAGTATTGGAGCCAAATCCGCCTACGAGCAGTACTTC
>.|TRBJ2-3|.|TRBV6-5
CASTKRGGTDTQYF
TGTGCCAGCACTAAGAGGGGTGGCACAGATACGCAGTATTTT
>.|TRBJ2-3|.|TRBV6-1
CASSEGVGGGTDTQYF
TGTGCCAGCAGTGAAGGGGTAGGGGGGGGCACAGATACGCAGTATTTT
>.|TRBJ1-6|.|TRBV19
CASSMGGGLTTSPLHF
TGTGCCAGTAGTATGGGTGGGGGGCTTACCACTTCACCCCTCCACTTT
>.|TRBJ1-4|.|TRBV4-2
CASSPPGALSEKLFF
TGTGCCAGCAGCCCGCCAGGGGCATTGAGTGAAAAACTGTTTTTT
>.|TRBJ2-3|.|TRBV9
CASQRGGTDTQYF
TGTGCCAGCCAGAGGGGCGGGACAGATACGCAGTATTTT
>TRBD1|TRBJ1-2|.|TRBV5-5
CASSHLGQGPNYGYTF
TGTGCCAGCAGCCACCTAGGACAGGGCCCCAACTATGGCTACACCTTC
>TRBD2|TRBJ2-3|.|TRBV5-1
CASSLSTSGSMDTQYF
TGCGCCAGCAGCTTGTCGACTAGCGGGAGTATGGATACGCAGTATTTT
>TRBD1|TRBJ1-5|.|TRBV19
CASEQGFRGKGQPQHF
TGTGCCAGTGAACAGGGGTTTAGGGGAAAGGGGCAGCCCCAGCATTTT
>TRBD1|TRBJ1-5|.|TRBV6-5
CASKRDSRANQPQHF
TGTGCCAGCAAACGGGACAGCAGGGCCAATCAGCCCCAGCATTTT